The entry below describes one T cell receptor (beta chain). There is no known antigen for this receptor. Per-base qualities were not stored, and no clone one base away is much larger. The receptor library was made with the immunoSEQ multiplex PCR assay. TCRdb stores this immuneACCESS table with in-frame sequences only. Part of the clones is absent; in the studies checked, under half of the shortfall reflects unresolved V genes, and no reason is known for the rest. The sample data list roughly 100,000 clones, and just under 95% of these were observed just once. Of the sample, approximately 1.6% is held by the ten largest clones. The data derive from a study of T cell changes during pregnancy in multiple sclerosis (dated by TCRdb to 2018 to 2020). About the investigation overall: In women with multiple sclerosis, the researchers looked at how the T cell repertoire shifted as pregnancy progressed.

Looking up the germline V gene yields CDR1 MDHEN and CDR2 SYDVKM. Trimming takes 3 bases from V and 3 bases from J, and the germline ends sit 11 bases apart. Reading from cysteine to phenylalanine, the CDR3 counts 14 amino acids. Only the CDR3 part of the read is kept: 42 bases, read in frame from the first base. This clonotype was obtained from a female donor with multiple sclerosis, enrolled in a pregnancy study. The source was peripheral blood, collected after pregnancy. The V gene is TRBV28 and the J gene is TRBJ1-1; a tentative D call is TRBD1 (6 bases match). For the CDR3, the sequence is CASSFGTPYTEAFF. The nucleotide sequence is TGTGCCAGCAGTTTCGGGACACCTTACACTGAAGCTTTCTTT. Full variable domain (CDR3 extended with the reference TRBV28 and TRBJ1-1 proteins): DVKVTQSSRYLVKRTGEKVFLECVQDMDHENMFWYRQDPGLGLRLIYFSYDVKMKEKGDIPEGYSVSREKKERFSLILESASTNQTSMYLCASSFGTPYTEAFFGQGTRLTVV.